This paragraph covers one TCR beta chain sequence. Its target is not known. The sample originates from a study of radiotherapy plus CTLA-4 blockade in lung cancer. Notes on the study in general: Subsequent to radiotherapy plus ipilimumab, tumor-derived TCR clones underwent expansion in blood.

With 4 bases removed from V and 6 bases from J, the gap between germline ends came to 7 bases. This CDR3 is built from 11 residues. Germline CDR1 and CDR2: ENHRY and SYGVKD. Assay used: immunoSEQ multiplex PCR; TCRdb lists only in-frame clones, some missing. The data show fewer than 100,000 clones, with under 85% seen just once and around 0.72% held by the top ten. The study gave focal radiation plus ipilimumab CTLA-4 blockade to patients with chemo-refractory metastatic non-small-cell lung cancer. This chain joins TRBV10-3 and TRBJ2-7, with D unclear. This clonotype was obtained from a human donor with non-small cell lung cancer who had stable disease on radiotherapy plus ipilimumab. The source material was peripheral blood, sampled from a patient treated with radiotherapy plus ipilimumab. The CDR3 DNA sequence: TGTGCCATCAGTGGGGGTAGCGAGCAGTACTTC. This sequence encodes CAISGGSEQYF.